The rows below give T cell receptor beta chains drawn from one sample of a study of blood T cell repertoires in COVID-19. Produced via immunoSEQ multiplex PCR; TCRdb's table is partial and in-frame only. The sample holds fewer than 200,000 clones; around 80% are singletons and the top ten take 7% to 9%. Sequencing was carried out using peripheral blood. Source of these receptors: a man in his 60s with acute or convalescent COVID-19. Each CDR3 is given with its conserved first and last residue. D genes are given only for firm matches. Part of the rows lack a size; the others show once, few, many or a class for expanded clones.

v_gene	j_gene	d_gene	abundance	CDR3nt	CDR3aa
TRBV14	TRBJ2-3	NA	NA	TGTGCCAGCAGCTTGAGAATCCTGGGGGCGAATACGCAGTATTTT	CASSLRILGANTQYF
TRBV27	TRBJ1-4	NA	NA	TGTGCCAGCAGCTATCCCGATCTAGGTACTACTAATGAAAAACTGTTTTTT	CASSYPDLGTTNEKLFF
TRBV18	TRBJ1-6	TRBD1	NA	TGTGCCAGCTCACCCTCCCCGACGACAGGGAATTCACCCCTCCACTTT	CASSPSPTTGNSPLHF
TRBV18	TRBJ2-3	TRBD2	NA	TGTGCCAGCTCACCACCGAGGGCTAGCGGGGGGAGTACAGATACGCAGTATTTT	CASSPPRASGGSTDTQYF
TRBV7-2	TRBJ2-7	NA	NA	TGTGCCAGCAGCGTAGGGATGGCGGTTTTCGGGTACGAGCAGTACTTC	CASSVGMAVFGYEQYF
TRBV12-3/TRBV12-4	TRBJ2-2	NA	NA	TGTGCCAGCAGTTCGGGGACCGGGGAGCTGTTTTTT	CASSSGTGELFF
TRBV6-5	TRBJ1-6	TRBD1	once	TGTGCCAGCAGACCCGACAGGGAGTTTAATTCACCCCTCCACTTT	CASRPDREFNSPLHF
TRBV7-8	TRBJ2-7	NA	NA	TGTGCCAGCAGCTTAGGAGGACCGGGCATCGGCAGGGACGAGCAGTACTTC	CASSLGGPGIGRDEQYF
TRBV15	TRBJ2-3	TRBD2	NA	TGTGCCACCAGCAGAGATTCGGGGGGGCCCACAGATACGCAGTATTTT	CATSRDSGGPTDTQYF
TRBV5-1	TRBJ1-4	TRBD1	NA	TGCGCCAGCAGTTCTACACTACAGGGGGCAACTAATGAAAAACTGTTTTTT	CASSSTLQGATNEKLFF
TRBV10-2	TRBJ2-7	TRBD1	NA	TGCGCCAGCAGCCATCAAACAGGGGGCCTAGGTGACGAGCAGTACTTC	CASSHQTGGLGDEQYF
TRBV10-3	TRBJ2-3	TRBD1	NA	TGTGCCATCAGTGCACAGGGGCCCAACACAGATACGCAGTATTTT	CAISAQGPNTDTQYF
TRBV6-2/TRBV6-3	TRBJ2-5	TRBD2	NA	TGTGCCAGCAGTTCCCTCCTAGCGGGGGGCCAAGAGACCCAGTACTTC	CASSSLLAGGQETQYF